The present T cell receptor beta chain was sequenced within a study of regulatory T cells in long-lasting Graves disease (TCRdb year 2021). Regarding the research as a whole: Antithyroid drugs had been taken for less than 3 months by newly diagnosed Graves' disease patients. A total of roughly 35 samples underwent TCR sequencing: roughly 13 from persistent and around 20 from newly diagnosed Graves' disease patients. The study was registered as a clinical trial and conducted in China. This study used TCR sequencing and RNA sequencing of peripheral blood to compare persistent Graves' disease patients against newly diagnosed Graves' disease patients. Overall study outcomes, separate from this receptor: Sequencing and analysis were restricted to the TCR beta chain. Preferential use of TRBV28, TRBJ1-2 and TRBJ2-5 was observed in persistent disease, whereas TRBV20-1 and TRBJ2-1 were favored in newly diagnosed disease. As a limitation, the authors acknowledged that the small sample size may reduce accuracy. Peripheral blood alone was examined, since thyroid tissue, which constituted the primary lesion, could not be accessed. Persistent patients shared more public clonotypes among themselves (around 3,000) than newly diagnosed patients did (approximately 870). Compared with newly diagnosed patients, patients with persistent Graves' disease had lower TCR Shannon entropy and fewer highly expanded clones, which suggests clonal expansion.

This clonotype was found many times. The clone's antigen remains unknown. Base-call qualities are not available, and no considerably larger clone is one nucleotide away. What the time point label conveys for this sample: newly diagnosed GD, antithyroid drugs for less than 3 months. For both TCR sequencing and RNA sequencing, RNA was extracted from PBMCs in TRIzol. The diagnosis of Graves' disease followed American Thyroid Association guidelines. The patients came from an endocrinology department in Xi'an, China. Each patient gave 7.5 to 10 milliliters of peripheral blood, collected in an EDTA anticoagulant tube. Ficoll Paque Plus density gradient separation was used to isolate PBMCs, and no further T cell sorting was done. An Agilent 2100 Bioanalyzer and agarose gel were used to check RNA quality, and a NanoDrop 2000 was used to measure RNA concentration. CDR1 and CDR2 are read off the germline V gene as SNHLY and FYNNEI. The germline ends are 8 bases apart after V is trimmed by 10 bases and J by 5 bases. From the cysteine up to the phenylalanine, the CDR3 has a length of 11 residues. The retained sequence is limited to the CDR3, 33 bases, with the frame set at the first base.

Libraries came from multiplex PCR. The sequencing machine was an Illumina HiSeq 4000. To build TCR beta libraries, CDR3 regions were amplified by Arm-PCR using iRepertoire HTBI primers. Before sequencing, the PCR products went through gel purification. The paper's processing steps were these. A total of under 80 TRBV and some 13 TRBJ segments were identified across samples and were used for gene usage analysis of CDR3 amino acid clonotypes. Filtered high-quality paired reads were merged into contigs using COPE and FqMerger. BLAST was used to align contigs to IMGT TRBV, TRBD and TRBJ reference genes, with CDR3 defined following IMGT. Highly expanded clones were defined as clonotypes with a frequency above 0.1%. Repertoire diversity was measured by Shannon entropy, and V-J evenness by the Gini coefficient. Clonotypes shared by more than one individual were considered public. The public reads were reprocessed in TCRdb via fastp at Q25 and MiXCR, keeping in-frame beta chains. Rows are combined by CDR3 protein, so each entry shows the most common genes and DNA. TCRdb's processing, not the authors' own work, is the source of the V and J calls. This sample gives about 420,000 distinct CDR3 sequences in total; over 15% of them show up just once. The ten largest clonotypes hold around 23% of the sample.

These data also featured in a second study, about T cells in Graves' hyperthyroidism and ophthalmopathy. According to the second study: Stable Graves' hyperthyroidism was defined as the absence of progression to ophthalmopathy over 18 months of follow-up. Hyperthyroidism patients were newly diagnosed, had a disease duration of under 2 months, and were aged 18 to 65 years. Exclusion was applied to patients with uncontrolled infections, other autoimmune diseases, pregnancy or lactation. Diagnoses relied on clinical symptoms, serum thyroxine and TRAb, thyroid ultrasound and orbital computed tomography. A first-round RT-PCR of the TCR CDR3 used the HTBI primer set with the Qiagen OneStep RT-PCR kit. Blood samples also contained most of the expanded thyroid clonotypes (frequency above 0.001), which suggests that blood repertoires may reflect thyroid immune responses. A model built on a 13 V-J signature distinguished ophthalmopathy from stable hyperthyroidism, reaching over 85% sensitivity and approximately 83% specificity in cross-validation and 80%/75% in testing. In validation, progression to ophthalmopathy was predicted by the model with roughly 69% sensitivity and roughly 76% specificity, a median of around 6.5 months before onset. TCR V-J signatures able to tell the groups apart were searched for in a discovery cohort of some 100 patients, of whom 40 to 45 had Graves' ophthalmopathy and roughly 58 had stable Graves' hyperthyroidism. Prospective prediction of ophthalmopathy was tested in an independent validation cohort of 18 to 20 hyperthyroidism patients and 17 patients who later progressed to ophthalmopathy. The 100 or so discovery patients were divided at random into training and test sets in a 7:3 ratio. In addition, the study compared T-cell repertoires in thyroid tissue and in blood from about 6 Graves' hyperthyroidism patients. After sampling, hyperthyroidism patients received methimazole starting at 30 mg daily, and ophthalmopathy patients received high-dose intravenous methylprednisolone. The libraries were constructed in a second round of multiplex PCR and then size-selected and purified. Sequencing of the libraries was done on an Illumina HiSeq2000 using paired-end 100 bp reads. SOAPnuke was used to process the raw data, throwing out any read that contained adapters or uncalled bases, had a mean Phred below 15, or lacked an exact constant-primer or identifier match. COPE v1.2.5 was used to merge high-quality paired reads, and clonotypes were defined as unique nucleotide sequences. MiTCR v1.1 was used to align clonotypes to the IMGT TRBV, TRBD and TRBJ reference segments. Only V-J combinations with frequency above 0.0001, covering 98% to 99.2% of repertoires, were analysed. The TCS score was defined as F50 (clonal expansion) divided by E x V (chaos), with BLOSUM62-based TCRdist calculated between CDR3 peptides within each V-J. Welch's t-statistics and random forest reduced just over 500 V-J features to roughly 13, which were used in a naive Bayes classifier (R e1071). Sample size was not statistically predetermined, and investigators were not blinded to group allocation. TCR Vbeta CDR3 sequencing of roughly 140 peripheral blood samples (43 ophthalmopathy, roughly 72 hyperthyroidism and 17 progressor patients) is reported in the paper.

This specimen was peripheral blood mononuclear cells (PBMCs), taken at new diagnosis, from a patient treated with antithyroid drugs. The TCR sequence derives from a young woman with Graves disease. Donor details come from another sample of the same person, matched by shared clones. The receptor chain draws on TRBV2 and TRBJ2-2; the D region may be TRBD1 or TRBD2, each matching 6 bases equally. The DNA reads TGTGCCAAAGGGGGGACCGGGGAGCTGTTTTTT. The resulting protein is CAKGGTGELFF.